The following is a T cell receptor beta chain sequence with its context. Its antigen is unknown. Germline V gives CDR1 MDHEN, CDR2 SYDVKM. V was shortened by 5 bases and J by 1 base, with 14 bases between the two germline ends. This CDR3 region has 15 residues. The record originates from a study of T cell responses to AZD1222 COVID-19 vaccine. The repertoire was sequenced with immunoSEQ multiplex PCR; TCRdb's copy has only in-frame clones and lacks some. The data contain some 150,000 clones, 92% of them singletons. Combined were second doses at about 4 or about 12 weeks. Whole-study results and caveats: Nearly half of spike-specific TCRs reportedly target variant regions that are unmutated in the B.1.351 and B.1.1.7 variants. There were mostly white British donors and more females than males, and clonal diversity was possibly underestimated.

This clonotype originated in an adult who received the AZD1222 COVID-19 vaccine. The chain couples TRBV28 to TRBJ2-5; D is unresolved. The specimen comprised peripheral blood, sampled 28 days after the second AZD1222 dose. The CDR3 sequence is CASSREVLSQETQYF. Here the CDR3 DNA reads TGTGCCAGCAGTCGCGAGGTCCTCAGCCAAGAGACCCAGTACTTC.